This T cell receptor (beta chain) is from a study of shared clonotypes between healthy human individuals. Overall study findings and caveats: Sorted-subset sequencing, rarefaction showed, was incomplete despite large depth. Across subsets, estimated richness was generally greater for naive than for memory populations.

From CD4+ cells came CD45RA+ naive and CD45RA-negative memory subsets. Sequencing used immunoSEQ multiplex PCR; TCRdb keeps in-frame clones, though not all of them. The table lists more than 2 million clones, almost 96% of them singletons. Comment on this clone: Antigen: not known.

Trimming took 6 bases from V and 4 from J; bases not matched to a gene: 10. The germline V gene encodes CDR1 SNHLY and CDR2 FYNNEI. This CDR3 contains 16 residues. Sequenced material: naive CD4+ T cells sorted from blood. The subset: CD45RA+ positively selected. The rearrangement links TRBV2 to TRBJ1-2, with TRBD1 identical over 11 bases. The TCR sequence derives from a young man in good health. The chain's CDR3 is CASRHAGTGGRYGYTF. The DNA of the CDR3 is TGTGCCAGCAGGCACGCCGGGACAGGGGGTCGCTATGGCTACACCTTC.